This T cell receptor beta chain was identified in a study of T cell responses to AZD1222 COVID-19 vaccine. Some clones are missing from TCRdb's copy, which holds only in-frame ones; the method was immunoSEQ multiplex PCR. The data show 100,000 to 150,000 clones, around 84% seen once. To note about this clone: Its antigen is currently unknown.

General study points: Baseline antibody screening turned up just 6 or 7 seropositive AZD1222 recipients. Spike was spanned by vaccine-associated CD4 TCRs, which were dominant at 160-218 and 743-854. Spike-specific TCR breadth and depth went up after people got two AZD1222 doses. The donor cohort was predominantly white British with a female majority, and clonal diversity may have been underestimated.

This sequence was found in an adult in good health. Source: peripheral blood, taken on day 0 of AZD1222 vaccination.

The CDR3 protein is CASSPESNQPQHF. The CDR3 region has the DNA TGTGCCAGCTCCCCGGAGAGCAATCAGCCCCAGCATTTT. This rearrangement joins TRBV18 to TRBJ1-5; no reliable D call. The CDR3 contains 13 residues. The germline gives CDR1 KGHSH, CDR2 LQKENI. Between the trimmed V and J ends, which lost 6 bases and 1 base, there was a span of 7 bases.